This is a list of T cell receptor beta chains from one sample in a study of T cell responses to AZD1222 COVID-19 vaccine. Generated by immunoSEQ multiplex PCR, the TCRdb table keeps only in-frame clones and is missing some. Of fewer than 200,000 clones in the sample, approximately 92% were seen once. This material consisted of peripheral blood, taken on day 0 of AZD1222 vaccination. The receptors here all came from an adult in good health. The CDR3 runs from the conserved cysteine through the conserved F or W. The D gene is left open where the match is weak. Clone sizes are given selectively: once, few, many, or a class where the clone is expanded.

v_call: TRBV5-4
clone_size: .
j_call: TRBJ2-7
d_call: .
cdr3_aa: CASSRQSSYEQYF
cdr3_nt: TGTGCCAGCAGCCGCCAGAGTTCCTACGAGCAGTACTTC

v_call: TRBV18
clone_size: .
j_call: TRBJ1-1
d_call: .
cdr3_aa: CASSAQSPGDTEAFF
cdr3_nt: TGTGCCAGCTCGGCCCAGTCCCCAGGGGACACTGAAGCTTTCTTT

v_call: TRBV7-2
clone_size: .
j_call: TRBJ2-1
d_call: TRBD2
cdr3_aa: CASSLIAGGPNEQFF
cdr3_nt: TGTGCCAGCAGCTTAATAGCGGGGGGGCCTAATGAGCAGTTCTTC

v_call: TRBV6-2/TRBV6-3
clone_size: .
j_call: TRBJ1-2
d_call: .
cdr3_aa: CASSYSREVLGHGYTF
cdr3_nt: TGTGCCAGCAGTTACTCCAGAGAGGTATTGGGACATGGCTACACCTTC

v_call: TRBV20-1
clone_size: once
j_call: TRBJ1-1
d_call: TRBD1
cdr3_aa: CSASSQGAVNTEAFF
cdr3_nt: TGCAGTGCTAGTTCCCAGGGGGCAGTGAACACTGAAGCTTTCTTT

v_call: TRBV28
clone_size: .
j_call: TRBJ2-2
d_call: TRBD2
cdr3_aa: CASSFPGLAGGTGELFF
cdr3_nt: TGTGCCAGCAGTTTTCCTGGACTAGCCGGGGGCACCGGGGAGCTGTTTTTT

v_call: TRBV29-1
clone_size: .
j_call: TRBJ1-4
d_call: .
cdr3_aa: CSVEQGVGYEKLFF
cdr3_nt: TGCAGCGTTGAACAGGGAGTAGGATACGAAAAACTGTTTTTT

v_call: TRBV4-3
clone_size: .
j_call: TRBJ1-6
d_call: TRBD1
cdr3_aa: CASSQGTGNNSPLHF
cdr3_nt: TGCGCCAGCAGCCAAGGGACAGGGAATAATTCACCCCTCCACTTT

v_call: TRBV7-8
clone_size: .
j_call: TRBJ1-1
d_call: .
cdr3_aa: CASSLERGNTEAFF
cdr3_nt: TGTGCCAGCAGCTTAGAGAGAGGGAACACTGAAGCTTTCTTT

v_call: TRBV19
clone_size: .
j_call: TRBJ1-1
d_call: .
cdr3_aa: CASSPYNDGRAFF
cdr3_nt: TGTGCCAGTAGTCCCTACAATGATGGTAGGGCTTTCTTT

v_call: TRBV7-9
clone_size: .
j_call: TRBJ2-3
d_call: .
cdr3_aa: CANSLVGDTQYF
cdr3_nt: TGTGCCAACAGCTTAGTTGGCGATACGCAGTATTTT

v_call: TRBV18
clone_size: .
j_call: TRBJ1-2
d_call: .
cdr3_aa: CASSPQQEAGYGYTF
cdr3_nt: TGTGCCAGCTCACCACAGCAGGAAGCGGGCTATGGCTACACCTTC

v_call: TRBV30
clone_size: .
j_call: TRBJ1-5
d_call: .
cdr3_aa: CAWNNGASNQPQHF
cdr3_nt: TGTGCCTGGAATAATGGGGCCTCCAATCAGCCCCAGCATTTT

v_call: TRBV7-9
clone_size: .
j_call: TRBJ1-2
d_call: .
cdr3_aa: CASSSYQGTNYGYTF
cdr3_nt: TGTGCCAGCAGCTCTTATCAGGGGACCAACTATGGCTACACCTTC

v_call: TRBV7-2
clone_size: .
j_call: TRBJ2-3
d_call: TRBD2
cdr3_aa: CASSLTSGGPLDTQYF
cdr3_nt: TGTGCCAGCAGCCTGACTAGCGGGGGCCCTCTTGATACGCAGTATTTT

v_call: TRBV18
clone_size: .
j_call: TRBJ2-1
d_call: TRBD2
cdr3_aa: CASSEIAGGPLIEQFF
cdr3_nt: TGTGCCAGCTCAGAGATAGCGGGAGGGCCTTTAATTGAGCAGTTCTTC

v_call: TRBV7-9
clone_size: .
j_call: TRBJ2-5
d_call: .
cdr3_aa: CASSLYVGGQETQYF
cdr3_nt: TGTGCCAGCAGCTTATATGTCGGCGGGCAAGAGACCCAGTACTTC

v_call: TRBV2
clone_size: .
j_call: TRBJ1-5
d_call: .
cdr3_aa: CASSRDARGQPQHF
cdr3_nt: TGTGCCAGCAGTAGGGACGCCCGCGGGCAGCCCCAGCATTTT

v_call: TRBV3-1/TRBV3-2
clone_size: once
j_call: TRBJ2-3
d_call: .
cdr3_aa: CASSPAQYF
cdr3_nt: TGTGCCAGCAGCCCTGCCCAGTATTTT

v_call: TRBV28
clone_size: once
j_call: TRBJ1-2
d_call: TRBD1
cdr3_aa: CASSTTDRVKSGYTF
cdr3_nt: TGTGCCAGCAGTACAACGGACAGGGTCAAATCTGGCTACACCTTC

v_call: TRBV19
clone_size: .
j_call: TRBJ1-1
d_call: .
cdr3_aa: CASRRSVNTEAFF
cdr3_nt: TGTGCCAGCCGGAGATCGGTGAACACTGAAGCTTTCTTT

v_call: TRBV7-2
clone_size: .
j_call: TRBJ1-2
d_call: .
cdr3_aa: CASSQLKFTQSNYGYTF
cdr3_nt: TGTGCCAGCAGCCAGCTTAAATTCACACAATCGAACTATGGCTACACCTTC

v_call: TRBV7-2
clone_size: .
j_call: TRBJ1-6
d_call: TRBD1
cdr3_aa: CASSLVVQGNSPLHF
cdr3_nt: TGTGCCAGCAGCTTAGTAGTACAGGGGAATTCACCCCTCCACTTT

v_call: TRBV5-1
clone_size: once
j_call: TRBJ1-4
d_call: .
cdr3_aa: CASSLEVRTANEKLFF
cdr3_nt: TGCGCCAGCAGCTTGGAGGTACGAACGGCTAATGAAAAACTGTTTTTT

v_call: TRBV9
clone_size: .
j_call: TRBJ1-5
d_call: .
cdr3_aa: CASSVAPDGNQPQHF
cdr3_nt: TGTGCCAGCAGCGTAGCACCGGACGGCAATCAGCCCCAGCATTTT

v_call: TRBV28
clone_size: .
j_call: TRBJ1-3
d_call: .
cdr3_aa: CASSLGRFGGIGNTIYF
cdr3_nt: TGTGCCAGCAGTTTAGGTCGGTTTGGGGGTATTGGAAACACCATATATTTT

v_call: TRBV28
clone_size: .
j_call: TRBJ1-5
d_call: .
cdr3_aa: CASSLFMGAGNQPQHF
cdr3_nt: TGTGCCAGCAGTTTATTTATGGGGGCGGGCAATCAGCCCCAGCATTTT

v_call: TRBV6-2/TRBV6-3
clone_size: .
j_call: TRBJ2-1
d_call: .
cdr3_aa: CASSPAEYNEQFF
cdr3_nt: TGTGCCAGCAGTCCCGCAGAATACAATGAGCAGTTCTTC

v_call: TRBV7-8
clone_size: .
j_call: TRBJ1-5
d_call: .
cdr3_aa: CASSLGGGNQPQHF
cdr3_nt: TGTGCCAGCAGCTTAGGAGGGGGCAATCAGCCCCAGCATTTT

v_call: TRBV4-1
clone_size: many
j_call: TRBJ2-1
d_call: .
cdr3_aa: CASSQAPNLDYMDEQFF
cdr3_nt: TGCGCCAGCAGCCAAGCACCCAACCTAGATTACATGGATGAGCAGTTCTTC

v_call: TRBV29-1
clone_size: .
j_call: TRBJ1-2
d_call: .
cdr3_aa: CSVEDWGGLTQGYTF
cdr3_nt: TGCAGCGTTGAAGATTGGGGAGGGCTAACGCAGGGCTACACCTTC

v_call: TRBV2
clone_size: .
j_call: TRBJ2-1
d_call: .
cdr3_aa: CASSDRGPKSNEQFF
cdr3_nt: TGTGCCAGCAGTGACAGGGGTCCGAAGTCGAATGAGCAGTTCTTC

v_call: TRBV7-3
clone_size: .
j_call: TRBJ2-1
d_call: .
cdr3_aa: CASSLEIDNEQFF
cdr3_nt: TGTGCCAGCAGCTTAGAGATAGACAATGAGCAGTTCTTC

v_call: TRBV6-6
clone_size: .
j_call: TRBJ1-5
d_call: .
cdr3_aa: CASITRQGGQPQHF
cdr3_nt: TGTGCCAGCATCACCCGTCAGGGTGGACAGCCCCAGCATTTT

v_call: TRBV6-5
clone_size: .
j_call: TRBJ1-5
d_call: .
cdr3_aa: CASSYSYSSNQPQHF
cdr3_nt: TGTGCCAGCAGTTACTCGTATTCTAGCAATCAGCCCCAGCATTTT

v_call: TRBV2
clone_size: .
j_call: TRBJ1-6
d_call: .
cdr3_aa: CASSSGRSSYNSPLHF
cdr3_nt: TGTGCCAGCAGTTCTGGGCGGAGCTCCTATAATTCACCCCTCCACTTT

v_call: TRBV6-2/TRBV6-3
clone_size: .
j_call: TRBJ1-1
d_call: .
cdr3_aa: CASSYNTRRTPFNTEAFF
cdr3_nt: TGTGCCAGCAGTTACAACACTAGGCGGACACCTTTTAACACTGAAGCTTTCTTT

v_call: TRBV3-1/TRBV3-2
clone_size: .
j_call: TRBJ2-5
d_call: .
cdr3_aa: CASSQGSRRPTQYF
cdr3_nt: TGTGCCAGCAGCCAAGGGTCCCGGCGGCCGACCCAGTACTTC

v_call: TRBV5-1
clone_size: once
j_call: TRBJ2-3
d_call: .
cdr3_aa: CASSLGEWEGTDTQYF
cdr3_nt: TGCGCCAGCAGCTTGGGGGAATGGGAGGGCACAGATACGCAGTATTTT

v_call: TRBV7-2
clone_size: .
j_call: TRBJ1-3
d_call: TRBD1
cdr3_aa: CASSLKGAPGNTIYF
cdr3_nt: TGTGCCAGCAGCTTAAAGGGGGCGCCTGGAAACACCATATATTTT

v_call: TRBV7-6
clone_size: .
j_call: TRBJ1-2
d_call: .
cdr3_aa: CASSPGRQGYGYTF
cdr3_nt: TGTGCCAGCAGCCCCGGGCGGCAGGGATATGGCTACACCTTC

v_call: TRBV7-6
clone_size: .
j_call: TRBJ1-5
d_call: TRBD1
cdr3_aa: CASSLGQGGGQPQHF
cdr3_nt: TGTGCCAGCAGCTTAGGACAGGGAGGCGGTCAGCCCCAGCATTTT

v_call: TRBV6-5
clone_size: .
j_call: TRBJ2-1
d_call: .
cdr3_aa: CASSRAGEGYNEQFF
cdr3_nt: TGTGCCAGCAGTAGGGCAGGGGAAGGTTACAATGAGCAGTTCTTC

v_call: TRBV6-5
clone_size: .
j_call: TRBJ1-2
d_call: .
cdr3_aa: CASKGQGKVYGYTF
cdr3_nt: TGTGCCAGCAAGGGGCAGGGTAAGGTCTATGGCTACACCTTC

v_call: TRBV4-1
clone_size: .
j_call: TRBJ1-3
d_call: TRBD1
cdr3_aa: CASSQDPQGPYSGNTIYF
cdr3_nt: TGCGCCAGCAGCCAAGACCCACAGGGGCCTTACTCTGGAAACACCATATATTTT

v_call: TRBV9
clone_size: .
j_call: TRBJ2-7
d_call: .
cdr3_aa: CASSPGAGGSPEQYF
cdr3_nt: TGTGCCAGCAGCCCGGGGGCAGGGGGATCCCCCGAGCAGTACTTC

v_call: TRBV7-3
clone_size: .
j_call: TRBJ2-3
d_call: TRBD2
cdr3_aa: CASRLAGGRTDTQYF
cdr3_nt: TGTGCCAGCCGACTAGCGGGGGGGCGCACAGATACGCAGTATTTT